This entry lists 10 T cell receptor beta chains sequenced from one sample in a study of PD-1 blockade in classical Hodgkin lymphoma (dated by TCRdb to the early 2020s). The method behind the library was the immunoSEQ multiplex PCR assay. Sourced from immuneACCESS, this table was stored by TCRdb with only in-frame sequences that have V and J called. A share of the clones is absent; for the studies checked, an unresolved V gene accounts for under half, and the remainder has no known explanation. For this sample the table gives about 24,000 clones, of which 80% were detected only once. The leading ten clones occupy around 6.5% of the sample. The time point label, read with the paper, signifies: cycle 1 day 1 (C1D1), immediately before nivolumab initiation. Every trial patient had relapsed following autologous stem cell transplantation, and prior brentuximab vedotin exposure was what differed among cohorts A, B and C.

Source: peripheral blood mononuclear cells (PBMCs), taken at baseline. The receptors stem from a human donor with classical Hodgkin lymphoma.

This sequence joins TRBV5-1 and TRBJ1-2, with 8 nucleotides matching TRBD1. Germline-derived CDR1 and CDR2 are SGHRS and YFSETQ. This CDR3 spans 17 amino acids. The ends lost 0 bases at V and 8 bases at J; junction bases unmatched: 15. CDR3 loop: CASSLVATSQGAWGYTF. CDR3 bases: TGCGCCAGCAGCTTGGTCGCTACCTCTCAGGGGGCGTGGGGCTACACCTTC.

This clone was counted once. V gene TRBV19 combines with J gene TRBJ1-5; TRBD1 is a possible D gene (6 bases). The germline CDR1 and CDR2 sequences are LNHDA and SQIVND (reference sequence). V was trimmed by 5 bases and J by 1 base, leaving 9 bases between them. The CDR3 loop spans 14 amino acids. This chain's CDR3 is CASSYRVSNQPQHF. In nucleotides, the CDR3 is TGTGCCAGTAGTTACAGGGTGAGCAATCAGCCCCAGCATTTT.

In this sample, this clone turned up a few times. The genes are TRBV29-1 and TRBJ1-2, with TRBD1 identical over 7 bases. This CDR3 is 14 amino acids long. CDR1 and CDR2 from the germline V gene are SQVTM and ANQGSEA. Trimming cost V 3 bases and J 4 bases; bases outside gene matches: 8. This CDR3 is CSVDRQGGGYGYTF. DNA for the CDR3: TGCAGCGTTGATAGACAGGGTGGCGGCTATGGCTACACCTTC.

By its share, this clone is medium-sized (0.01 to 0.1%). The junction differs from germline at one of its ends, possibly a read error. This chain joins TRBV7-7 and TRBJ1-5; weak D call: TRBD1 (5 bases). Germline-derived CDR1 and CDR2 are SSHAT and FNYEAQ (reference sequence). The CDR3 runs 13 residues. The CDR3 region has the DNA TGTGCTAGCAGTCGGGACCCTAATCAGCCCCAGCATTTT. Its translation: CASSRDPNQPQHF. Variable domain in full (rest from reference TRBV7-7 and TRBJ1-5): GAGVSQSPRYKVTKRGQDVTLRCDPISSHATLYWYQQALGQGPEFLTYFNYEAQPDKSGLPSDRFSAERPEGSISTLTIQRTEQRDSAMYRCASSRDPNQPQHFGDGTRLSIL.

The chain is built from TRBV19 and TRBJ2-2; D is unclear. Looked up from germline, CDR1 is LNHDA and CDR2 is SQIVND (reference sequence). The V gene lost 5 bases and the J gene lost 2 bases, with 12 bases spanning the gap. This CDR3 has 15 residues. The CDR3 loop is CASSLWRFNTGELFF. The CDR3 coding sequence is TGTGCCAGTAGTCTCTGGCGTTTTAACACCGGGGAGCTGTTTTTT. Together with reference TRBV19 and TRBJ2-2, the CDR3 gives the full variable domain: DGGITQSPKYLFRKEGQNVTLSCEQNLNHDAMYWYRQDPGQGLRLIYYSQIVNDFQKGDIAEGYSVSREKKESFPLTVTSAQKNPTAFYLCASSLWRFNTGELFFGEGSRLTVL.

V is TRBV28 and J is TRBJ1-2, with 7 positions matching TRBD1. V shed 9 bases and J 7 bases; nucleotides not matched to a gene: 11. Germline loops: CDR1 MDHEN, CDR2 SYDVKM. The CDR3 has 13 amino acids. The CDR3 sequence is CASTRQGPAGYTF. For the CDR3, the DNA is TGTGCCAGTACCCGACAGGGACCAGCTGGCTACACCTTC.

The rearrangement joins TRBV4-1 to TRBJ2-7; 7 bases agree with TRBD1. With 5 bases clipped from V and 4 bases from J, the junction kept 11 bases outside the gene matches. The V gene's germline CDR1 is MGHRA and CDR2 YSYEKL. The CDR3 loop spans 15 amino acids. The CDR3 sequence is CASSTRQGMRYEQYF. In DNA form, the CDR3 reads TGCGCCAGCAGCACCCGACAGGGTATGAGGTACGAGCAGTACTTC.

The chain recombines TRBV28 with TRBJ2-2; D call uncertain. The germline gives CDR1 MDHEN, CDR2 SYDVKM. V lost 3 bases, J lost 6 bases, and 17 bases lay in between. This CDR3 comprises 16 residues. The CDR3: CASSFNGPPVPGELFF. The CDR3 bases are TGTGCCAGCAGTTTTAATGGACCGCCCGTACCCGGGGAGCTGTTTTTT. The full variable domain, rest sourced from reference TRBV28 and TRBJ2-2, is DVKVTQSSRYLVKRTGEKVFLECVQDMDHENMFWYRQDPGLGLRLIYFSYDVKMKEKGDIPEGYSVSREKKERFSLILESASTNQTSMYLCASSFNGPPVPGELFFGEGSRLTVL.

V gene TRBV19 combines with J gene TRBJ2-7; TRBD2 aligns across 8 bases. The germline gives CDR1 LNHDA, CDR2 SQIVND (reference sequence). This CDR3 is 14 amino acids long. V gave up 2 bases and J gave up 7 bases; unmatched junction bases: 7. The CDR3 DNA reads as TGTGCCAGTAGTATAAGTAGCGGGGAGGATGAGCAGTACTTC. Translating gives CASSISSGEDEQYF.

This clone has just a few counts. The V and J genes are TRBV2 and TRBJ2-5, with D maybe TRBD1 (6 bases). The CDR3 is made up of 12 amino acids. The germline CDR1 and CDR2 sequences are SNHLY and FYNNEI. Trimming pared 3 bases from V and 5 bases from J, leaving 7 bases between. CDR3 protein: CASSDQGETQYF. In DNA, the CDR3 is TGTGCCAGCAGTGACCAGGGGGAGACCCAGTACTTC.